This TCR beta chain was identified in a study of molecular identifiers for immune sequencing clone quantification (dated by TCRdb to the late 2010s). As for the study more broadly: In a replicate experiment, RNA from roughly 20,000 or 100,000 naive CD8 T cells was split into five aliquots, four of which were sequenced. This methods study benchmarked molecular-identifier clustering-based TCR repertoire sequencing (MIDCIRS) and TCR RNA copy counting, using CD8 T cells to do so. The paper as a whole reports these results and caveats: Spiked-in Jurkat TCR RNA (around nine copies' worth), which is not part of the donor repertoire, was contained in the naive libraries. Spiked-in Jurkat TCR RNA equivalent to a single cell was reported to be detectable even among 980,000 or so naive CD8 T cells. Without barcode sub-clustering, chimeric consensus sequences inflated TCR diversity; chimeras reached as high as 47%. Highly expanded clone sizes could be underestimated because identical TCR molecules may share a barcode. In CMV-specific effector cells, over 98% of molecules were held by clones above 20 RNA copies, whereas under 1% of molecules were held by such clones in naive cells. Modeling gave approximately 3 recovered TCR RNA copies per cell versus 8 to 10 by digital PCR, implying around 31% capture efficiency.

CDR1 and CDR2 are drawn from the germline V gene (reference sequence): GTSNPN, SVGIG. Spanning cysteine to phenylalanine, the CDR3 consists of 13 amino acids. The sequence is cut down to CDR3 DNA, 39 bases in frame from base 1. V loses 2 bases, J loses 6 bases, and the germline ends lie 13 bases apart. The method behind the library was PCR. The instrument was a NextSeq 500. Bulk TCR libraries were prepared as previously described, using TCR primers listed in Table S5. Total RNA was purified with the Qiagen AllPrep DNA/RNA kit. Before analysis, reads from multiple sequencing runs of one library were combined. On the study's bioinformatics: Only reads with exact TCR constant sequence were kept, trimmed to 150 nt, and grouped by their 12-nt molecular barcodes. Within each barcode group, reads were sub-clustered at a 15% Levenshtein threshold, and quality-weighted consensus sequences were built per RNA molecule. Non-functional sequences were excluded, and lower-count sequences lying one edit away from another sequence were also excluded. Barcode sub-clusters with fewer than 20% of the maximum read count were removed, based on fitting two negative binomial distributions. TCRdb reanalyzed the raw reads on its own, using fastp at Q25 for trimming and MiXCR for clone calling, and kept in-frame beta chains. CDR3 protein sequences are deduplicated, and each keeps its most common genes and DNA. The V and J calls follow TCRdb's processing rather than the paper's. The sample includes roughly 320,000 distinct CDR3 sequences, with about 22% observed a single time. 0.74% of the sample is in the top ten clones.

Libraries of naive CD8 T cells were built from approximately 22,000 to 940,000 sorted cells, with 10%, 30% or 50% of the purified RNA used. On a BD FACSAria II, naive CD8 T cells were FACS-sorted as CD8+CD4-CCR7+CD45RA+ and collected into RLT Plus buffer. To test detection sensitivity, Jurkat RNA equal to approximately ten TCR copies was added to samples of about 17,000-1,100,000 naive CD8 T cells. Enrichment of CD8 T cells was done with RosetteSep CD8+ T Cell Enrichment Cocktail plus Ficoll-Paque, and ACK red cell lysis came afterward. The sample holds a few counts of this clonotype. Its antigen is still unknown. One base away there is no much larger clone; base qualities are not given.

The clonotype originates from a human donor in good health. Some libraries in this study had Jurkat cell RNA spiked in. Rearrangement joined TRBV30 to TRBJ1-2; the D segment could be TRBD1, given 5 matching bases. Sequencing was carried out using naive CD8+ T cells from blood, with Jurkat cell RNA spiked in. What the cell subset or site label conveys for this sample: FACS-sorted CD8+CD4-CCR7+CD45RA+ naive T cells. Here is the DNA: TGTGCCTGGAGTATTCAGGGAGGGGATGGCTACACCTTC. This yields the protein CAWSIQGGDGYTF.